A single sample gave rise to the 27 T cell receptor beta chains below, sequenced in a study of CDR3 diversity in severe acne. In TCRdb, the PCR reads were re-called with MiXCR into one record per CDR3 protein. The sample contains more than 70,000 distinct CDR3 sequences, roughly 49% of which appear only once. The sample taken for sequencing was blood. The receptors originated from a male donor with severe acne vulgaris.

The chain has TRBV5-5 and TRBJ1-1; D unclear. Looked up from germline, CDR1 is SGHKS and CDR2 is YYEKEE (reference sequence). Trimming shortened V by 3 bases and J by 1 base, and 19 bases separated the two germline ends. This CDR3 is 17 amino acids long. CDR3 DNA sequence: TGTGCCAGCAGCTCCACCCTAATGTGGCGGCAGAACACTGAAGCTTTCTTT. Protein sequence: CASSSTLMWRQNTEAFF.

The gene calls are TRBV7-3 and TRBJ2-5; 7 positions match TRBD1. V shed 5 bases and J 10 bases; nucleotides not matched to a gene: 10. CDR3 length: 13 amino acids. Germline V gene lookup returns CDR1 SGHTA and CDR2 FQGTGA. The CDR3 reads CASSRPQGPDQYF. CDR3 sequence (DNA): TGTGCCAGCAGCCGACCACAGGGGCCGGACCAGTACTTC.

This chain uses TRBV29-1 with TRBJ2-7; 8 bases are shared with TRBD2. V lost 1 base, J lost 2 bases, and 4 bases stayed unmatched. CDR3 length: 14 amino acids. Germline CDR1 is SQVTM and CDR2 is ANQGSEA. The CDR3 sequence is CSVEVAGGPYEQYF. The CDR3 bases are TGCAGCGTTGAAGTGGCGGGAGGTCCCTACGAGCAGTACTTC.

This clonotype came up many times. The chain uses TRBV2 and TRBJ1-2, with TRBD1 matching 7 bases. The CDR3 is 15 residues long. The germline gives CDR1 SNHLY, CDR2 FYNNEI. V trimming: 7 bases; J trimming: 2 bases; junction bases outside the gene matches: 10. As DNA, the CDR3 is TGTGCCAGCACGGCTTCCGACAGGGCCAACTATGGCTACACCTTC. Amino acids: CASTASDRANYGYTF.

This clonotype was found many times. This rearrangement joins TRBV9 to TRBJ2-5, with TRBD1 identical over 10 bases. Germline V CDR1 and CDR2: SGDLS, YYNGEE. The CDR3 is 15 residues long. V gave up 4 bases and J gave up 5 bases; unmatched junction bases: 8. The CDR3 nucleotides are TGTGCCAGCAGCCGGAGCGGGACAGGGGTTGAGACCCAGTACTTC. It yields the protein CASSRSGTGVETQYF.

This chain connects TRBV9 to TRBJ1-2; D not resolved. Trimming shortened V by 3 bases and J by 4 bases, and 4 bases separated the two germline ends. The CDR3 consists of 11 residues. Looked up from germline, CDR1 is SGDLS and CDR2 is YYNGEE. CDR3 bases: TGTGCCAGCAGCGGGACCTATGGCTACACCTTC. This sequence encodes CASSGTYGYTF.

CDR3 bases: TGTGCCAGCAGCCCCTTTGGGGGGGAGGGGAGTGAAAAACTGTTTTTT. It codes for CASSPFGGEGSEKLFF. The chain recombines TRBV4-2 with TRBJ1-4; D possibly corresponds to TRBD1 (5 bases). Germline loops: CDR1 LGHNA, CDR2 YNFKEQ. The V and J ends lost 4 bases and 7 bases respectively, with 19 bases between them. The CDR3 extends over 16 amino acids.

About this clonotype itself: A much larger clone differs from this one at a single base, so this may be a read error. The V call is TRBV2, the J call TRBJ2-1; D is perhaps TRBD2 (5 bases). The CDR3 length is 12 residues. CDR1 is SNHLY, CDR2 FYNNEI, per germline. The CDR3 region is CTSSEGLHEQFF. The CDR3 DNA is TGTACCAGCAGTGAGGGTCTCCATGAGCAGTTCTTC. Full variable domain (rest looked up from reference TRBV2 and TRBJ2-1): EPEVTQTPSHQVTQMGQEVILRCVPISNHLYFYWYRQILGQKVEFLVSFYNNEISEKSEIFDDQFSVERPDGSNFTLKIRSTKLEDSAMYFCTSSEGLHEQFFGPGTRLTVL.

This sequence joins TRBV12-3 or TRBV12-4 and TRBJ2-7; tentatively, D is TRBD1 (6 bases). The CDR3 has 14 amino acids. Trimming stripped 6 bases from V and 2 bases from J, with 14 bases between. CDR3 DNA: TGTGCCAGCAGCCCCCCGGGACATCCCTACGAGCAGTACTTC. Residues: CASSPPGHPYEQYF.

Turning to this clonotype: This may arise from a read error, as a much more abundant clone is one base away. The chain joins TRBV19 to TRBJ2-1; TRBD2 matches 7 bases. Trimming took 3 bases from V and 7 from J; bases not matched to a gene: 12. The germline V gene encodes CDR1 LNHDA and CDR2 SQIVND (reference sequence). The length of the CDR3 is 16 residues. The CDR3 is CASSIRQETSSNEQFF. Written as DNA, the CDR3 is TGTGCCAGTAGTATCCGTCAGGAGACTAGCTCTAATGAGCAGTTCTTC.

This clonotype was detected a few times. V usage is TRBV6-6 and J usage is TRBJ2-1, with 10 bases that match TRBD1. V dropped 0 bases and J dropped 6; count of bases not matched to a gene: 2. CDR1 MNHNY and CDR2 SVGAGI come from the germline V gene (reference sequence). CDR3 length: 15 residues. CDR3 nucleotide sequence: TGTGCCAGCAGTTACTCAGGGACAGGGGTCAATGAGCAGTTCTTC. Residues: CASSYSGTGVNEQFF.

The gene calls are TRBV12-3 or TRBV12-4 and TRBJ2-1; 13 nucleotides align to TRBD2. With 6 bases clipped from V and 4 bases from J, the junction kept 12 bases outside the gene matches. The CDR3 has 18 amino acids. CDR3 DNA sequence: TGTGCCAGCAGCCGTGGGACTAGCGGGGCCCCCTTATACAATGAGCAGTTCTTC. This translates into CASSRGTSGAPLYNEQFF.

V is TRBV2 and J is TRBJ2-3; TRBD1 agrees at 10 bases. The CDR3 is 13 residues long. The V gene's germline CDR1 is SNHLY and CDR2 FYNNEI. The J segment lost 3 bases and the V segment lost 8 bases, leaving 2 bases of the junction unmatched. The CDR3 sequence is CASGGQGTDTQYF. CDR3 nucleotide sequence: TGTGCCAGCGGGGGACAGGGGACAGATACGCAGTATTTT.

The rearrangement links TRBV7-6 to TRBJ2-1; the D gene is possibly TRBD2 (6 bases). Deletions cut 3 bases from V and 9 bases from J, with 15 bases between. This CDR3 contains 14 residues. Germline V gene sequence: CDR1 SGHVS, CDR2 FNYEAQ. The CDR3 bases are TGTGCCAGCAGCTTTTCCGGGGGTAGAGCTGAGCAGTTCTTC. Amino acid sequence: CASSFSGGRAEQFF.

CDR3 coding DNA: TGTGCCAGCAGACGAGGGGTCGGGGAGCTGTTTTTT. It encodes CASRRGVGELFF. This chain joins TRBV12-3 or TRBV12-4 and TRBJ2-2; either TRBD1 or TRBD2 may fit D (5 bases each). The V gene lost 6 bases and the J gene lost 7 bases, with 9 bases spanning the gap. This CDR3 contains 12 residues.

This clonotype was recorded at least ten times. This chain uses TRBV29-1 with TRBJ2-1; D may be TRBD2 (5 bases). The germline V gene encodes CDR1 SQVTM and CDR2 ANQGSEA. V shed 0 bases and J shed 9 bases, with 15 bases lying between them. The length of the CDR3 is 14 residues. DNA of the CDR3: TGCAGCGTTGAAGAGATGGGAATAGGAGGTGAGCAGTTCTTC. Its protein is CSVEEMGIGGEQFF.

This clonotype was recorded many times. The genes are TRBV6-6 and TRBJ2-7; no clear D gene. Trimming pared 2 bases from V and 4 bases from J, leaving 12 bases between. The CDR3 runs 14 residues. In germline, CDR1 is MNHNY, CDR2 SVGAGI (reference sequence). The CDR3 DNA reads TGTGCCAGCAGTTACGGGGTCTCTACTTACGAGCAGTACTTC. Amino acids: CASSYGVSTYEQYF.

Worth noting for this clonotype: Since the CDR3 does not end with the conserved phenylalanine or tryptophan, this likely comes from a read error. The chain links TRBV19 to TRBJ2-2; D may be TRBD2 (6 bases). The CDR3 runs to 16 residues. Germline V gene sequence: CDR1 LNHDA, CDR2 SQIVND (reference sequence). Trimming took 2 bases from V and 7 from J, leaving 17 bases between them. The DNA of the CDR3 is TGTGCCAGTAGTATAAACGGGGGATCATACATCGGGGAGCTGTTTCTT. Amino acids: CASSINGGSYIGELFL.

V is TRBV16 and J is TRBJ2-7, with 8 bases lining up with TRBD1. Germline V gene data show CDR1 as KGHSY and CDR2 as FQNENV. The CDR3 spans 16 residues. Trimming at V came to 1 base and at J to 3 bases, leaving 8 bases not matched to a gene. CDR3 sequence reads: CASSQFPRGRIYEQYF. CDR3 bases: TGTGCCAGCAGCCAATTTCCCAGGGGGCGGATCTACGAGCAGTACTTC.

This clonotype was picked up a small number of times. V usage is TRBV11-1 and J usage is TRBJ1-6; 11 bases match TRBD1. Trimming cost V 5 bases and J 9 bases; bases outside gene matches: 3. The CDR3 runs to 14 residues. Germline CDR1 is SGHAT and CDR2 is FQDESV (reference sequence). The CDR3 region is CASSTGTGGSPLHF. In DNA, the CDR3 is TGTGCCAGCAGCACCGGGACAGGGGGTTCACCCCTCCACTTT.

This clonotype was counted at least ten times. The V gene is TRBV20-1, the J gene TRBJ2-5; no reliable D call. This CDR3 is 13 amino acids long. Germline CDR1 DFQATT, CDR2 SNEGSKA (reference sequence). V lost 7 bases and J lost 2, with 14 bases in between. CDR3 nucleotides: TGCAGTGAACTCGGACCGAAACAAGAGACCCAGTACTTC. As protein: CSELGPKQETQYF.

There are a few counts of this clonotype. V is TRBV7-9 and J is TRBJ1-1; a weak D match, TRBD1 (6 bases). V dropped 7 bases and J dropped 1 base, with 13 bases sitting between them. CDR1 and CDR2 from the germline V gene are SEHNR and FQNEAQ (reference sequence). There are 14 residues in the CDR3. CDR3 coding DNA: TGTGCCAGCATCCCGGCGGGGGCGAACACTGAAGCTTTCTTT. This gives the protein CASIPAGANTEAFF.

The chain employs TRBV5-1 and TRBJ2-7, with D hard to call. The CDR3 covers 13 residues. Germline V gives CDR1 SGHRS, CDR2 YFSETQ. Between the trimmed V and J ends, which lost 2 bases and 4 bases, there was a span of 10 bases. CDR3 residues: CASSFNGAYEQYF. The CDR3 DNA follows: TGCGCCAGCAGCTTCAACGGAGCATACGAGCAGTACTTC.

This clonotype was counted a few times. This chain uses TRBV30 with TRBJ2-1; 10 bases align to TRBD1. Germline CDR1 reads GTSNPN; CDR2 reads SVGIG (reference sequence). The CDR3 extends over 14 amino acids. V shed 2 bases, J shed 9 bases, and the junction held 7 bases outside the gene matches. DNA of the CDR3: TGTGCCTGGAGTAAGGGACAGGGGAAGGGTGAGCAGTTCTTC. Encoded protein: CAWSKGQGKGEQFF.

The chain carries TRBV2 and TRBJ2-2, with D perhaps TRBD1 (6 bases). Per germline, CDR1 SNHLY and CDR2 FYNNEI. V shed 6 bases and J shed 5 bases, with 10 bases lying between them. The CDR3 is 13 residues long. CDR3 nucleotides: TGTGCCAGCAGGGGGACAAAGACCGGGGAGCTGTTTTTT. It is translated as CASRGTKTGELFF.

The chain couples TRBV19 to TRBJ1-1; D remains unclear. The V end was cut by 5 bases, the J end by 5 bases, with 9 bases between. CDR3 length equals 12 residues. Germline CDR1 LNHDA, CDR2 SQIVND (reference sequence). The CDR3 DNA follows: TGTGCCAGTAGTGTCGGTGGGACTGAAGCTTTCTTT. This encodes CASSVGGTEAFF. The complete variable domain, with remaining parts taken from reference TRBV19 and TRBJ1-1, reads DGGITQSPKYLFRKEGQNVTLSCEQNLNHDAMYWYRQDPGQGLRLIYYSQIVNDFQKGDIAEGYSVSREKKESFPLTVTSAQKNPTAFYLCASSVGGTEAFFGQGTRLTVV.

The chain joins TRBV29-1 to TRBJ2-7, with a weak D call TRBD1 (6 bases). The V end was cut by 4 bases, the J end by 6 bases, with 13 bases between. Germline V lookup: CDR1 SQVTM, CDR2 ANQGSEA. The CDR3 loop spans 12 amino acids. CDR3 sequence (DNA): TGCAGCGTTGGACAGGTAATCACCGAGCAGTACTTC. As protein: CSVGQVITEQYF.